This T cell receptor (beta chain) stems from a study of CD8 T cells in Susac syndrome (dated by TCRdb to between 2018 and 2021). With regard to the full study: Whether CD8+ T cell activation and differentiation in Susac syndrome was antigen driven was tested using repertoire sequencing. Paper-wide results and their limitations: The number of individuals in the TCR sequencing and HLA analysis was acknowledged as relatively small.

This clonotype appeared once. Its target antigen remains unknown. The record has no base qualities; no much larger clone is one base away. Support from one read is weak. RNA was extracted with the RNeasy kit and about 0.5 to 1 ug was reverse transcribed using random hexamers. The immunoSEQ multiplex PCR assay, which covers 54 Vbeta and 13 Jbeta segments, was used to amplify TCR beta CDR3 regions. To correct PCR amplification bias, a synthetic template baseline was used for both primer optimization and computational correction. Regarding the original processing steps: Reads were annotated to V, D and J genes per IMGT and analyzed with immunoSEQ Analyzer, keeping only productive sequences. Clonality was computed as one minus Shannon entropy normalized by log2 of the number of productive unique sequences. For each patient and control, public and private clones were evaluated among the 100 most prevalent clones. Clones were defined as Susac-specific when absent from the healthy and MS cohorts, from fewer than 1,300 published viral clones and from other ImmuneACCESS disease sequences. TCRdb reworked the public reads: Q25 trimming with fastp, MiXCR clone assembly, productive beta chains retained. One record per CDR3 amino acid sequence lists the most common genes and DNA. For this entry, the V and J calls and clone size follow TCRdb and not the study's own pipeline. The sample table lists 150,000 to 200,000 distinct CDR3 sequences, 85% to 95% of them with a count of one. Clones ranked in the top ten supply just over 0.13% of the sample.

Peripheral blood CD8+ and CD4+ T cells from healthy donors, Susac syndrome patients and multiple sclerosis patients were profiled by high-throughput TCR beta sequencing. Healthy donors were age- and sex-matched controls. Bulk CD8+ and CD4+ T cells were purified by magnetic negative isolation, whereas CD8+ TEMRA cells were enriched by FACS. Blood was collected in EDTA tubes and processed within 24 hours, with PBMCs isolated through density gradient centrifugation. PBMCs intended for TCR sequencing were cryopreserved in liquid nitrogen and were subsequently thawed in a 37 degrees C water bath. The sorted or isolated CD4+, CD8+ and CD8+ TEMRA cells reached a purity of at least 90%. Input material: CD4+ T cells from PBMCs. The source of this sequence is a human donor in good health.

Here the CDR3 is given as CSVEDTGRERGYTF. The DNA sequence follows: TGCAGCGTTGAAGATACAGGGAGGGAGCGGGGCTACACCTTC. The rearranged segments are TRBV29-1 and TRBJ1-2, and TRBD1 may be the D gene, going by 6 matching bases. The germline ends are 16 bases apart after V is trimmed by 0 bases and J by 8 bases. Its CDR3 holds 14 amino acids, cysteine through phenylalanine. Only the CDR3 DNA is retained, 42 bases long and in frame from the first base. The germline V gene gives CDR1 as SQVTM and CDR2 as ANQGSEA.